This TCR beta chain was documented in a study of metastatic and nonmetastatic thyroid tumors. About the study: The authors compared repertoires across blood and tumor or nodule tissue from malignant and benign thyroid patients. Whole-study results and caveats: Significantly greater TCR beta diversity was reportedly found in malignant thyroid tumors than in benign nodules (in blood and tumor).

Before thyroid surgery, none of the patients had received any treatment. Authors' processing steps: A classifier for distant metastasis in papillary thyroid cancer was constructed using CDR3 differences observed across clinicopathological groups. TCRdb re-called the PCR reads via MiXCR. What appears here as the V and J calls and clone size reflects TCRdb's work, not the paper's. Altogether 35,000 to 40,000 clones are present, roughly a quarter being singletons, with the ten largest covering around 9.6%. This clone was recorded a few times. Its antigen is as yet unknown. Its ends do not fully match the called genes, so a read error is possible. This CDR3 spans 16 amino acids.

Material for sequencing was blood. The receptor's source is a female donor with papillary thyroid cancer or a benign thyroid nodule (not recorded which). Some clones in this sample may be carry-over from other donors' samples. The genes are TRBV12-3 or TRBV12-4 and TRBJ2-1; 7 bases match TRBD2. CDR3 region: CASRPTGGGRYSEHFF. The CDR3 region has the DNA TGTGCCAGCAGACCCACGGGCGGGGGACGATACAGTGAGCATTTCTTC.